The 2 T cell receptor beta chains in this list originate from one sample, sequenced in a study of OX40 agonist ivuxolimab in advanced cancers. Data came from immunoSEQ multiplex PCR; TCRdb stores just in-frame clones and leaves some out. Seen here are about 45,000 clones, approximately 82% observed once, and the top ten hold 2.6%. This specimen was CD4+ or CD8+ T cells sorted from blood, taken in a trial of the OX40 agonist ivuxolimab. The receptors stem from an adult with an advanced solid tumor such as melanoma, head and neck, liver or kidney cancer.

This chain connects TRBV6-4 to TRBJ2-1, with TRBD1 as a possible D gene (6 bases). This CDR3 region has 16 residues. V lost 5 bases to trimming and J lost 2 bases, with 16 bases between them. Germline V gene data show CDR1 as MRHNA and CDR2 as SNTAGT. For the CDR3, the DNA is TGTGCCAGCAGTAGACCACAGGGTATCACCTACAATGAGCAGTTCTTC. Its translation: CASSRPQGITYNEQFF.

CDR3 in amino acids: CASSLVGGGETQYF. The CDR3 DNA is TGTGCCAGCAGCTTAGTGGGAGGGGGGGAGACCCAGTACTTC. This chain links TRBV11-2 with TRBJ2-5; D might be TRBD2 (7 bases). This CDR3 spans 14 amino acids. Trimming removed 1 base at V and 5 bases at J, with 11 bases between. CDR1 and CDR2 (germline): SGHAT, FQNNGV.